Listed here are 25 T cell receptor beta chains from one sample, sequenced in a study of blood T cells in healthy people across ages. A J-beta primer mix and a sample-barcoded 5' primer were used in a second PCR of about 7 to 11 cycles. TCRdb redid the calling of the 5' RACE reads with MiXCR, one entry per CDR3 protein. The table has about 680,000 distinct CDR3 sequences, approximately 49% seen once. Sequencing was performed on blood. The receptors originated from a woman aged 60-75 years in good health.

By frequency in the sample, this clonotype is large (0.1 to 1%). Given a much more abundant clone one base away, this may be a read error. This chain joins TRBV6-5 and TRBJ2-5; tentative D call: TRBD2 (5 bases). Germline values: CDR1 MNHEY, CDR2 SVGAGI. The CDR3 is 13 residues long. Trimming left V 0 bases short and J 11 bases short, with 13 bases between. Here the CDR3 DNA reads TGTGCCAGCAGTTACTCTGGAGCGGATGAGCAGTACTTC. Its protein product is CASSYSGADEQYF.

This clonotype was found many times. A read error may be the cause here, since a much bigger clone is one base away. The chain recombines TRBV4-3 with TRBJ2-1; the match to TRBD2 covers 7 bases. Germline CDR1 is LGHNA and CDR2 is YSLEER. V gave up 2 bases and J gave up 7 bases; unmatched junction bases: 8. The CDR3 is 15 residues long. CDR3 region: CASSQPCGEGNEQFF. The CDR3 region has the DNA TGCGCCAGCAGCCAACCGTGTGGGGAGGGGAATGAGCAGTTCTTC.

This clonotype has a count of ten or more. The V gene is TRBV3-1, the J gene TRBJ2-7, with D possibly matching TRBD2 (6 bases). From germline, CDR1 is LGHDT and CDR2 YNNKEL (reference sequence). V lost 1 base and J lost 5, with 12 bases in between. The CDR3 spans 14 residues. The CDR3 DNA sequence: TGTGCCAGCAGCCAAGTTCCCTCTAGCGACGAGCAGTACTTC. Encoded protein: CASSQVPSSDEQYF.

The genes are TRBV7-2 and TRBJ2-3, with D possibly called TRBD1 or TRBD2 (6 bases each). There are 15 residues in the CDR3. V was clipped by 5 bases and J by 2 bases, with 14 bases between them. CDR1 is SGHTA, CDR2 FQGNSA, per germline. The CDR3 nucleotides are TGTGCCAGCAGCGGTGGTTGGGGGGCCACAGATACGCAGTATTTT. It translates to CASSGGWGATDTQYF. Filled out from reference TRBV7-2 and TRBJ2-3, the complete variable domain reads GAGVSQSPSNKVTEKGKDVELRCDPISGHTALYWYRQSLGQGLEFLIYFQGNSAPDKSGLPSDRFSAERTGGSVSTLTIQRTQQEDSAVYLCASSGGWGATDTQYFGPGTRLTVL.

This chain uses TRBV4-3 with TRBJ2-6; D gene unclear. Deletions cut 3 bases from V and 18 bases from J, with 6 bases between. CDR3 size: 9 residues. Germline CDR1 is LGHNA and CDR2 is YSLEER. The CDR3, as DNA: TGCGCCAGCAGCCATGACGGGACTTTC. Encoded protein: CASSHDGTF.

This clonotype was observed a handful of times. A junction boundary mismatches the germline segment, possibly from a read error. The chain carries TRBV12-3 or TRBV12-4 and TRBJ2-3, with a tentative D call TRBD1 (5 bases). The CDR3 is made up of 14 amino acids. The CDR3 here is CASSFYRFTDTQYF. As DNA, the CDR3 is TGTGCCAGCAGTTTTTACAGGTTCACAGATACTCAGTATTTT.

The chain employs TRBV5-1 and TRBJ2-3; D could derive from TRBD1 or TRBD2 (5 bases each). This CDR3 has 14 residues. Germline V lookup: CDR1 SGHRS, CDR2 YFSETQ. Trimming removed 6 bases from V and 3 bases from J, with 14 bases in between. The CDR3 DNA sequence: TGCGCCAGCATGAAGGGGACGATGACAGATACGCAGTATTTT. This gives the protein CASMKGTMTDTQYF.

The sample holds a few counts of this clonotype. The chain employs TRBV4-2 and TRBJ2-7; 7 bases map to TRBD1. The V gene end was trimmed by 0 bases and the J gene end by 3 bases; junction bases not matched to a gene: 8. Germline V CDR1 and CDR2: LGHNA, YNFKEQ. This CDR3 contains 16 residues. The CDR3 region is CASSQDQGQVFYEQYF. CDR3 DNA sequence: TGTGCCAGCAGCCAAGATCAAGGACAGGTTTTCTACGAGCAGTACTTC.

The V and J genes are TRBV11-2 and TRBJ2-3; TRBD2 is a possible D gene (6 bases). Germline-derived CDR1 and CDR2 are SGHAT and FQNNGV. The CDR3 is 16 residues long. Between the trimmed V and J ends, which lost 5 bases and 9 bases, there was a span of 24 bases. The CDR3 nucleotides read TGTGCCAGCAGCCTCAGGGTGGAGGGTCGTCCCCTCACGCAGTATTTT. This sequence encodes CASSLRVEGRPLTQYF. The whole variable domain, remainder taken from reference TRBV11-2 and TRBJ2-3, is EAGVAQSPRYKIIEKRQSVAFWCNPISGHATLYWYQQILGQGPKLLIQFQNNGVVDDSQLPKDRFSAERLKGVDSTLKIQPAKLEDSAVYLCASSLRVEGRPLTQYFGPGTRLTVL.

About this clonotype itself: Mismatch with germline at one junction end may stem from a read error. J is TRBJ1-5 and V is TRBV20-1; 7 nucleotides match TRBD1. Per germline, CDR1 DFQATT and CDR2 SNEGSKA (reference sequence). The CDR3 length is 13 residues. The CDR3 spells CSAGEQGYQPQHF. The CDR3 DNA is TGCAGTGCTGGAGAACAGGGGTATCAGCCCCAGCATTTT.

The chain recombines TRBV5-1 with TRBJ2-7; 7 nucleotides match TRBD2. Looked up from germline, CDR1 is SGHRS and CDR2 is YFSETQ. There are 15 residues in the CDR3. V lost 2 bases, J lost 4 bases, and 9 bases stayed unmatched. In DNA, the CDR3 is TGCGCCAGCAGCTTAGGTGCGGGAGATGATTACGAGCAGTACTTC. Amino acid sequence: CASSLGAGDDYEQYF.

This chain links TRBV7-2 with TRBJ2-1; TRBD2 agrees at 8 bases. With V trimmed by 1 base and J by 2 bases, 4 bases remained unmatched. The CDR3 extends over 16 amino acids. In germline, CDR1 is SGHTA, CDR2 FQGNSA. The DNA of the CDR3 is TGTGCCAGCAGCTTAGATTCGGGGGGGGCCTACAATGAGCAGTTCTTC. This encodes CASSLDSGGAYNEQFF.

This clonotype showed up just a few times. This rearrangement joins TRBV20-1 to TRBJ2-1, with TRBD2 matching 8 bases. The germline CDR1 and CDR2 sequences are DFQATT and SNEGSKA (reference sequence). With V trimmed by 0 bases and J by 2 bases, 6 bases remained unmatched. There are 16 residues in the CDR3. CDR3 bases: TGCAGTGCTAGAGAACCTCTAGCGGGCACCTACAATGAGCAGTTCTTC. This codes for CSAREPLAGTYNEQFF.

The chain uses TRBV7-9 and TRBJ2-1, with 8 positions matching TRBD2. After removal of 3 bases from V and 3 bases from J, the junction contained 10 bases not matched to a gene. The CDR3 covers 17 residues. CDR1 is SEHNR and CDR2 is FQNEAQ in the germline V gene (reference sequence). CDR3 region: CASSFGLLAVSYNEQFF. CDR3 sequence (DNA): TGTGCCAGCAGCTTCGGACTACTAGCGGTAAGCTACAATGAGCAGTTCTTC. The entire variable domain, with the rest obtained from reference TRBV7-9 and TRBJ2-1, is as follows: DTGVSQNPRHKITKRGQNVTFRCDPISEHNRLYWYRQTLGQGPEFLTYFQNEAQLEKSRLLSDRFSAERPKGSFSTLEIQRTEQGDSAMYLCASSFGLLAVSYNEQFFGPGTRLTVL.

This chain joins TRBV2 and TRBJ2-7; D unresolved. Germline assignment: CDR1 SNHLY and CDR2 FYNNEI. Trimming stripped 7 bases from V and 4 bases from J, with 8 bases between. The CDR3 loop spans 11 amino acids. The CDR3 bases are TGTGCCAGCACCGGACCGTACGAGCAGTACTTC. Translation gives CASTGPYEQYF.

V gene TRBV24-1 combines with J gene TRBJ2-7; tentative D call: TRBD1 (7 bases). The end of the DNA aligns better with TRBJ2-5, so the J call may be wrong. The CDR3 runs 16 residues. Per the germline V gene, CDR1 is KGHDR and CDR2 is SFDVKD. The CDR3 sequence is CATSDATQGGLETQYF. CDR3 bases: TGTGCCACCAGTGATGCAACCCAGGGGGGCCTGGAGACCCAGTACTTC.

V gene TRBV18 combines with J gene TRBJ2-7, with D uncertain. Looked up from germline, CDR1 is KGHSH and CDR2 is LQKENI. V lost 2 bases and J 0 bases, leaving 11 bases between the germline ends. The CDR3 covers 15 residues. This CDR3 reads CASSPERAGSYEQYF. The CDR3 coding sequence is TGTGCCAGCTCACCAGAAAGGGCCGGCTCCTACGAGCAGTACTTC.

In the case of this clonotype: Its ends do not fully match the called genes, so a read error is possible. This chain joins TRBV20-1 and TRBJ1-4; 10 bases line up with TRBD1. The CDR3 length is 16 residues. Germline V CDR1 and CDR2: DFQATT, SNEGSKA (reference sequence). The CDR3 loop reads CSTSGGQGSTNEKLFF. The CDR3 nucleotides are TGCAGTACTAGTGGGGGACAGGGGTCGACTAATGAAAAACTGTTTTTT.

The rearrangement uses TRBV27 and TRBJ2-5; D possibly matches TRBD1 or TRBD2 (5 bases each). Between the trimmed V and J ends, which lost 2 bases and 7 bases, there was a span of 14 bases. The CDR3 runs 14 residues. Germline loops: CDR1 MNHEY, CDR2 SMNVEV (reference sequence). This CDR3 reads CASSLPGRGVTQYF. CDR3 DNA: TGTGCCAGCAGTTTACCAGGGAGAGGAGTGACCCAGTACTTC.

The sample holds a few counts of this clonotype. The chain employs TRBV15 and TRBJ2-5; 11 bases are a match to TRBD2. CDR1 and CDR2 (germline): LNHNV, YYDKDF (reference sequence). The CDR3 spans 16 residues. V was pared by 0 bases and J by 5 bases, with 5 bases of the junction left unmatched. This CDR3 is CATSRDLSSGRETQYF. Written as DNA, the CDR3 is TGTGCCACCAGCAGAGATCTGTCTAGCGGGAGGGAGACCCAGTACTTC. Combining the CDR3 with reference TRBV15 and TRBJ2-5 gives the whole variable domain DAMVIQNPRYQVTQFGKPVTLSCSQTLNHNVMYWYQQKSSQAPKLLFHYYDKDFNNEADTPDNFQSRRPNTSFCFLDIRSPGLGDTAMYLCATSRDLSSGRETQYFGPGTRLLVL.

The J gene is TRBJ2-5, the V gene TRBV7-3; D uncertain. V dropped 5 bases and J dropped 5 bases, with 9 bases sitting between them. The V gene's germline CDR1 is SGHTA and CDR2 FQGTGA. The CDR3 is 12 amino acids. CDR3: CASSPDSETQYF. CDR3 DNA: TGTGCCAGCAGCCCAGATTCTGAGACCCAGTACTTC. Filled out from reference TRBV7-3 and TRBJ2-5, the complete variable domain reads GAGVSQTPSNKVTEKGKYVELRCDPISGHTALYWYRQSLGQGPEFLIYFQGTGAADDSGLPNDRFFAVRPEGSVSTLKIQRTERGDSAVYLCASSPDSETQYFGPGTRLLVL.

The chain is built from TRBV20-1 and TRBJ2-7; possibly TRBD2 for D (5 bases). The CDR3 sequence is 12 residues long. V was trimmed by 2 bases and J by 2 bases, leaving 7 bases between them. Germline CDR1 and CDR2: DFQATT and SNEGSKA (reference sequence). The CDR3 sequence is CSARISAYEQYF. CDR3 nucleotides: TGCAGTGCTAGAATTAGCGCCTACGAGCAGTACTTC.

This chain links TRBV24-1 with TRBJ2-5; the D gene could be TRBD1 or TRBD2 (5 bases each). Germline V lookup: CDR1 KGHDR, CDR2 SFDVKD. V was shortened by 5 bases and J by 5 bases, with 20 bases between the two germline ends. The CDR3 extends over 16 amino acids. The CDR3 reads CATSVPGTGSEETQYF. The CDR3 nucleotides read TGTGCCACCAGTGTTCCGGGGACGGGATCGGAGGAGACCCAGTACTTC.

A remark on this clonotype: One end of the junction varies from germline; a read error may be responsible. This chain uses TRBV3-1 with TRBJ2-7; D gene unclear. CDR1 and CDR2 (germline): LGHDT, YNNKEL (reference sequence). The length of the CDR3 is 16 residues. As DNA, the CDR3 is TGTGCCAGCAGCCAAGTAGTAGAACTACTTTCCTACCAGCAGTACTTC. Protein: CASSQVVELLSYQQYF.

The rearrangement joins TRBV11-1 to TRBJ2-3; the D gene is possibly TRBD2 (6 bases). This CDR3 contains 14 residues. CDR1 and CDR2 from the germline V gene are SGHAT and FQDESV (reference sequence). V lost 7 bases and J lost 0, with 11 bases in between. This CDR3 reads CASNPSGSTDTQYF. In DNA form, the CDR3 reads TGTGCCAGCAATCCAAGCGGGAGCACAGATACGCAGTATTTT. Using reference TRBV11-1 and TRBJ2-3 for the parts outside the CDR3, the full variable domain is EAEVAQSPRYKITEKSQAVAFWCDPISGHATLYWYRQILGQGPELLVQFQDESVVDDSQLPKDRFSAERLKGVDSTLKIQPAELGDSAMYLCASNPSGSTDTQYFGPGTRLTVL.